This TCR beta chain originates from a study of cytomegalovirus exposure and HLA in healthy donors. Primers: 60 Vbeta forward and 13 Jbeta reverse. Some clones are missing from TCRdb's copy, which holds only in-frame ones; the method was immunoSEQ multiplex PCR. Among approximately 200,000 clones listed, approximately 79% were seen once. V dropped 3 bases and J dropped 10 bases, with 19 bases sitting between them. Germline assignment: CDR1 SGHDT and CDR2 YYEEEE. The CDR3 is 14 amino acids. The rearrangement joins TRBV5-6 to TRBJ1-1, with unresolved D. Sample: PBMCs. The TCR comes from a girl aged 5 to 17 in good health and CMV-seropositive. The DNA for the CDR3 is TGTGCCAGCAGCTCGGGGTCGACACATCTGGGAGCTTTCTTT. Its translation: CASSSGSTHLGAFF.